This TCR beta chain was observed in a study of identifying expanded T cells in peripheral blood. Concerning this clone: Its target is not known.

Study-wide findings and caveats: Differentially abundant clones: roughly 1.2 between replicates, just under 17 at around 15 days, roughly 18 at four. Approximately two-week clone count variance significantly increased as total template count grew.

Clones were read by immunoSEQ multiplex PCR, and TCRdb kept only the in-frame ones, dropping some. The sample has roughly 82,000 clones, about four fifths seen once. No infections or other immune events were documented during collection. This CDR3 has 15 amino acids. CDR1 and CDR2 (germline): SQVTM, ANQGSEA. V was trimmed by 6 bases and J by 2 bases, leaving 19 bases between them. The genes are TRBV29-1 and TRBJ1-2; tentatively, D is TRBD1 (5 bases). This receptor was taken from a person between 18 and 69 years old in good health. Sequencing was carried out using blood. The CDR3 spells CSVGQGPSSNYGYTF. Here the CDR3 DNA reads TGCAGCGTAGGGCAGGGCCCGTCGTCAAACTATGGCTACACCTTC. The full variable domain, its missing parts supplied by reference TRBV29-1 and TRBJ1-2, is SAVISQKPSRDICQRGTSLTIQCQVDSQVTMMFWYRQQPGQSLTLIATANQGSEATYESGFVIDKFPISRPNLTFSTLTVSNMSPEDSSIYLCSVGQGPSSNYGYTFGSGTRLTVV.